Each of the 26 T cell receptor beta chains below was sequenced from the same sample in a study of control samples from healthy donors and cancer patients. Libraries were prepared by immunoSEQ multiplex PCR; TCRdb keeps only in-frame clonotypes and omits some of them. The sample has 65,000 to 95,000 clones; about 89% are singletons. What was sequenced was blood. These receptors were collected from a man aged 50 to 59 in good health.

This rearrangement joins TRBV15 to TRBJ1-2, with a tentative D call TRBD1 (5 bases). The CDR3 is 12 residues long. Trimming removed 5 bases at V and 1 base at J, with 5 bases between. Germline V gives CDR1 LNHNV, CDR2 YYDKDF (reference sequence). CDR3 sequence reads: CATSQGNYGYTF. The CDR3 DNA sequence: TGTGCCACCAGCCAGGGTAACTATGGCTACACCTTC. The variable domain in full, with the rest retrieved from reference TRBV15 and TRBJ1-2, is DAMVIQNPRYQVTQFGKPVTLSCSQTLNHNVMYWYQQKSSQAPKLLFHYYDKDFNNEADTPDNFQSRRPNTSFCFLDIRSPGLGDTAMYLCATSQGNYGYTFGSGTRLTVV.

This clone showed up just once. V and J are TRBV18 and TRBJ2-7, with TRBD2 as a possible D gene (7 bases). Trimming removed 1 base at V and 3 bases at J, with 16 bases between. CDR3 length equals 16 residues. The germline V gene encodes CDR1 KGHSH and CDR2 LQKENI. The DNA for the CDR3 is TGTGCCAGCTCACCACAGGTGTGGGGGGGCGGCTACGAGCAGTACTTC. Its translation is CASSPQVWGGGYEQYF.

This sequence joins TRBV4-3 and TRBJ1-4, with D tentatively TRBD1 (5 bases). Germline assignment: CDR1 LGHNA and CDR2 YSLEER. This CDR3 is built from 15 residues. The ends were cut back, 3 bases at V and 4 bases at J, with 12 bases in the middle. For the CDR3, the DNA is TGCGCCAGCAGCCAGGGGACGGCTAATAATGAAAAACTGTTTTTT. The encoded protein is CASSQGTANNEKLFF.

The chain uses TRBV5-6 and TRBJ2-1; 7 bases agree with TRBD2. The V segment lost 0 bases and the J segment 7 bases; nucleotides outside the gene matches: 7. Germline V lookup: CDR1 SGHDT, CDR2 YYEEEE. The CDR3 length is 15 residues. CDR3 DNA sequence: TGTGCCAGCAGCTTGGAGCGGGGTGGTCGGAATGAGCAGTTCTTC. Its protein is CASSLERGGRNEQFF. The whole variable domain, remainder taken from reference TRBV5-6 and TRBJ2-1, is DAGVTQSPTHLIKTRGQQVTLRCSPKSGHDTVSWYQQALGQGPQFIFQYYEEEERQRGNFPDRFSGHQFPNYSSELNVNALLLGDSALYLCASSLERGGRNEQFFGPGTRLTVL.

CDR3 residues: CASSEEGRGEQFF. The CDR3 DNA sequence: TGTGCCAGCAGCGAGGAGGGCCGGGGTGAGCAGTTCTTC. The chain carries TRBV9 and TRBJ2-1, with a weak D call TRBD2 (6 bases). Germline lookup yields CDR1 SGDLS and CDR2 YYNGEE. The CDR3 contains 13 residues. Trimming pared 3 bases from V and 9 bases from J, leaving 13 bases between.

V usage is TRBV24-1 and J usage is TRBJ2-1; 11 bases map to TRBD1. This CDR3 is built from 20 residues. V was pared by 3 bases and J by 0 bases, with 12 bases of the junction left unmatched. CDR1 is KGHDR and CDR2 is SFDVKD in the germline V gene. In nucleotides, the CDR3 is TGTGCCACCAGTGATCGAGGACAGGGGGCATTGGAAAGCTCCTACAATGAGCAGTTCTTC. The encoded protein is CATSDRGQGALESSYNEQFF.

The rearrangement links TRBV20-1 to TRBJ1-1, with 7 bases fitting TRBD1. The V gene's germline CDR1 is DFQATT and CDR2 SNEGSKA (reference sequence). V was pared by 7 bases and J by 7 bases, with 6 bases of the junction left unmatched. The CDR3 is 11 residues long. The CDR3 region is CSDRGLGEAFF. As DNA, the CDR3 is TGCAGTGATAGGGGGCTTGGTGAAGCTTTCTTT.

V gene TRBV7-2 combines with J gene TRBJ2-1; 15 bases match TRBD2. The CDR3 sequence is 17 residues long. CDR1 SGHTA and CDR2 FQGNSA come from the germline V gene. The junction had 13 bases not matched to a gene; V was cut back by 4 bases and J by 12 bases. CDR3 nucleotides: TGTGCCAGCAGCTCGATTCGGACTAGCGGGGGGGCCAGGGTGCAGTTCTTC. Amino acids: CASSSIRTSGGARVQFF.

The chain has TRBV5-1 and TRBJ2-5, with TRBD1 matching over 8 bases. The germline V gene encodes CDR1 SGHRS and CDR2 YFSETQ. Trimming cost V 1 base and J 4 bases; bases outside gene matches: 3. The CDR3 is 14 residues long. DNA of the CDR3: TGCGCCAGCAGCTTGCAGGGGGCCAGAGAGACCCAGTACTTC. Its protein product is CASSLQGARETQYF.

The gene calls are TRBV7-2 and TRBJ1-6; D is ambiguous. CDR3 length: 11 amino acids. V lost 1 base to trimming and J lost 12 bases, with 4 bases between them. Germline CDR1 SGHTA, CDR2 FQGNSA. The CDR3 nucleotides are TGTGCCAGCAGCTTAGGGGTACCCCTCCACTTT. It specifies CASSLGVPLHF.

The chain is built from TRBV11-3 and TRBJ2-3; the match to TRBD2 covers 11 bases. The CDR3 consists of 17 residues. Germline V lookup: CDR1 SGHNT, CDR2 YENEEA. Losses at the gene ends were 5 bases for V and 2 bases for J; bases not matched to a gene: 9. CDR3 residues: CASSRGGTSGYTDTQYF. CDR3 DNA sequence: TGTGCCAGCAGCCGTGGGGGGACTAGCGGATACACAGATACGCAGTATTTT. Together with reference TRBV11-3 and TRBJ2-3, the CDR3 gives the full variable domain: EAGVVQSPRYKIIEKKQPVAFWCNPISGHNTLYWYLQNLGQGPELLIRYENEEAVDDSQLPKDRFSAERLKGVDSTLKIQPAELGDSAVYLCASSRGGTSGYTDTQYFGPGTRLTVL.

CDR3 region: CATSSTGNTIYF. CDR3 nucleotide sequence: TGTGCCACCAGCTCTACTGGAAACACCATATATTTT. V and J are TRBV24-1 and TRBJ1-3, with D unresolved. The germline V gene has CDR1 KGHDR and CDR2 SFDVKD. V gave up 7 bases and J gave up 2 bases, with 5 bases separating them. CDR3 length equals 12 residues.

The CDR3 loop reads CASSRITRGEDYGYTF. Here the CDR3 DNA reads TGTGCCAGCAGCCGAATTACCAGGGGGGAGGACTATGGCTACACCTTC. This rearrangement joins TRBV3-1 (or the pseudogene TRBV3-2) to TRBJ1-2; 7 bases map to TRBD1. The V gene's germline CDR1 is LGHDT and CDR2 YNNKEL (reference sequence). J gave up 3 bases and V 4 bases, and 11 bases lay outside the gene matches. The CDR3 loop spans 16 amino acids.

The chain has TRBV5-8 and TRBJ2-4; a weak D match, TRBD1 (6 bases). Deletions cut 6 bases from V and 3 bases from J, with 13 bases between. The CDR3 length is 14 residues. Per the germline V gene, CDR1 is SGHTS and CDR2 is YDEGEE. CDR3 nucleotides: TGTGCCAGCAAAGGGTTACAGGGCAAAAACATTCAGTACTTC. It codes for CASKGLQGKNIQYF.

The rearrangement links TRBV12-3 or TRBV12-4 to TRBJ1-1, with TRBD1 as a possible D gene (6 bases). This CDR3 spans 12 amino acids. Between the trimmed V and J ends, which lost 6 bases and 7 bases, there was a span of 12 bases. Here the CDR3 DNA reads TGTGCCAGCAGCGTCGGACAGTATGAAGCTTTCTTT. It specifies CASSVGQYEAFF.

J is TRBJ2-1 and V is TRBV7-2, with 10 bases identical to TRBD2. V lost 5 bases to trimming and J lost 8 bases; unmatched junction nucleotides: 6. Germline V gene sequence: CDR1 SGHTA, CDR2 FQGNSA. This CDR3 is built from 14 residues. In DNA form, the CDR3 reads TGTGCCAGCAGCATTAGCGGGAGGATCGATGAGCAGTTCTTC. It yields the protein CASSISGRIDEQFF.

The chain recombines TRBV4-1 with TRBJ1-6; no clear D. Trimming left V 0 bases short and J 6 bases short, with 12 bases between. This CDR3 has 16 residues. Germline CDR1 reads MGHRA; CDR2 reads YSYEKL. Written as DNA, the CDR3 is TGCGCCAGCAGCCAAGATCCGAGCCCCCCTAATTCACCCCTCCACTTT. As protein: CASSQDPSPPNSPLHF.

This chain joins TRBV24-1 and TRBJ2-5; 8 bases are shared with TRBD2. This CDR3 spans 15 amino acids. Germline V gives CDR1 KGHDR, CDR2 SFDVKD. V trimming: 3 bases; J trimming: 4 bases; junction bases outside the gene matches: 6. The CDR3 is CATSDAGTSTETQYF. CDR3 bases: TGTGCCACCAGTGATGCCGGGACTAGTACAGAGACCCAGTACTTC.

The chain is built from TRBV6-1 and TRBJ1-5; D is ambiguous. Germline CDR1 reads MNHNS; CDR2 reads SASEGT. V lost 1 base to trimming and J lost 1 base, with 5 bases between them. The CDR3 runs 14 residues. The CDR3 nucleotides are TGTGCCAGCAGTGAAGTCGCCAGCAATCAGCCCCAGCATTTT. Translation gives CASSEVASNQPQHF.

This sequence joins TRBV9 and TRBJ1-6, with a tentative D call TRBD1 (6 bases). CDR3 size: 15 residues. Trimming removed 0 bases at V and 9 bases at J, with 13 bases between. From germline, CDR1 is SGDLS and CDR2 YYNGEE. This CDR3 reads CASSVEWTVGSPLHF. As DNA, the CDR3 is TGTGCCAGCAGCGTAGAATGGACAGTTGGTTCACCCCTCCACTTT. The complete variable domain, with remaining parts taken from reference TRBV9 and TRBJ1-6, reads DSGVTQTPKHLITATGQRVTLRCSPRSGDLSVYWYQQSLDQGLQFLIQYYNGEERAKGNILERFSAQQFPDLHSELNLSSLELGDSALYFCASSVEWTVGSPLHFGNGTRLTVT.

The chain carries TRBV6-2 or TRBV6-3 and TRBJ2-3; D is unresolved. Trimming pared 6 bases from V and 5 bases from J, leaving 12 bases between. In germline, CDR1 is MNHEY, CDR2 SVGEGT. The CDR3 extends over 13 amino acids. The DNA for the CDR3 is TGTGCCAGCAGCCCCCATGGAGTAGATACGCAGTATTTT. Encoded protein: CASSPHGVDTQYF.

The V call is TRBV5-1, the J call TRBJ2-5, with TRBD2 matching over 7 bases. The germline gives CDR1 SGHRS, CDR2 YFSETQ. The ends lost 2 bases at V and 5 bases at J; junction bases unmatched: 6. This CDR3 contains 14 residues. CDR3 nucleotides: TGCGCCAGCAGCTTAATAACTAGCGCCGAGACCCAGTACTTC. This encodes CASSLITSAETQYF.

This sequence joins TRBV9 and TRBJ2-3, with D uncertain. V dropped 4 bases and J dropped 0 bases, with 6 bases sitting between them. This CDR3 contains 13 residues. Germline V CDR1 and CDR2: SGDLS, YYNGEE. The CDR3 DNA follows: TGTGCCAGCAGCTCTATAAGCACAGATACGCAGTATTTT. Translation: CASSSISTDTQYF.

The chain uses TRBV5-1 and TRBJ1-3; TRBD1 matches 9 bases. Germline CDR1 reads SGHRS; CDR2 reads YFSETQ. The CDR3 covers 16 residues. The V and J ends lost 4 bases and 1 base, in that order; junction bases with no gene match: 6. The CDR3 protein is CASSAGTGRSGNTIYF. The CDR3 nucleotides are TGCGCCAGCAGCGCCGGGACAGGGAGGTCTGGAAACACCATATATTTT.

The J gene is TRBJ1-2, the V gene TRBV5-1; 12 bases fit TRBD1. Trimming cost V 2 bases and J 6 bases; bases outside gene matches: 8. The CDR3 length is 16 residues. Germline loops: CDR1 SGHRS, CDR2 YFSETQ. CDR3: CASSLGTGGQRDGYTF. The CDR3 DNA follows: TGCGCCAGCAGCTTAGGGACAGGGGGCCAAAGGGATGGCTACACCTTC.

V is TRBV11-3 and J is TRBJ2-3; D possibly corresponds to TRBD2 (5 bases). V lost 1 base and J 1 base, leaving 24 bases between the germline ends. Germline V gives CDR1 SGHNT, CDR2 YENEEA. The CDR3 contains 20 residues. In DNA, the CDR3 is TGTGCCAGCAGCTTAGCCAGAGGAACTAGGGCCAAATCGGGCACAGATACGCAGTATTTT. Its translation: CASSLARGTRAKSGTDTQYF.